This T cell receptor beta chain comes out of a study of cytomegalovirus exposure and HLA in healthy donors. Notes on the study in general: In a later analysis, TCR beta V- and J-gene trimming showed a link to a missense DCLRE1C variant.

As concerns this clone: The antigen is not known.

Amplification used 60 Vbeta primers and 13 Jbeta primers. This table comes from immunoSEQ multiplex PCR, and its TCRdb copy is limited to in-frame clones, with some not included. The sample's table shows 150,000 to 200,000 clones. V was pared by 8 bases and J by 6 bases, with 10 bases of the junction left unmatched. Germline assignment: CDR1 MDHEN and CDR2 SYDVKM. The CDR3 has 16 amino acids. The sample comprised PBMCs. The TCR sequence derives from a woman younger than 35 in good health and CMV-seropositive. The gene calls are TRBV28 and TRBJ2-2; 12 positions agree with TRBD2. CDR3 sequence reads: CASGFGLAGIAGELFF. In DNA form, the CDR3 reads TGTGCCAGCGGATTCGGACTAGCGGGGATCGCCGGGGAGCTGTTTTTT.